This is a list of T cell receptor beta chains from one sample in a study of T cell repertoires in cytomegalovirus infection. TCRdb processed the reads anew with MiXCR; each CDR3 protein has one entry. This sample has roughly 100,000 distinct CDR3 sequences; about 40% occur once, and the top ten carry 65% to 75%. What these receptors recognize is not known. The source material was CD8+ T cells from cultured PBMCs, sampled from culture after CMV antigen stimulation. The receptors originated from a human donor in good health (CMV status not recorded). Some clones in this sample may be carry-over from other donors' samples. CDR3s include the opening cysteine and the closing phenylalanine or tryptophan. Each record gives: J gene, D gene, clone size, V gene, CDR3 DNA, CDR3 protein. The D gene is left open where the match is weak. Expanded clones get a size class; other rows say once, few or many, or leave the size out.

J: TRBJ2-5; D: TRBD2; size: -; V: TRBV12-3/TRBV12-4; DNA: TGTGCCAGCAGTTTAGCGGTGAGACTAGCGAAGGAGACCCAGTACTTC; CDR3: CASSLAVRLAKETQYF
J: TRBJ2-3; D: -; size: -; V: TRBV24-1; DNA: TGTGCCACCAGTGACCCCTACACAGATACGCAGTATTTT; CDR3: CATSDPYTDTQYF
J: TRBJ2-2; D: -; size: -; V: TRBV7-6; DNA: TGTGCCAGCACACGGGGGGCGGGTAACACCGGGGAGCTGTTTTTT; CDR3: CASTRGAGNTGELFF
J: TRBJ1-5; D: -; size: few; V: TRBV4-1; DNA: TGCGCCAGCAGCCAACTCCTCCAGGGTGGGGGGGGCAATCAGCCCCAGCATTTT; CDR3: CASSQLLQGGGGNQPQHF
J: TRBJ2-5; D: -; size: few; V: TRBV6-1; DNA: TGTGCCAGCAGTGCCCGGCCCGGATACGGGGAAGAGACCCAGTACTTC; CDR3: CASSARPGYGEETQYF
J: TRBJ2-7; D: -; size: -; V: TRBV10-3; DNA: TGTGCCATCAGTGAGGGTAGGCCCTACGAGCAGTACTTC; CDR3: CAISEGRPYEQYF
J: TRBJ2-3; D: -; size: -; V: TRBV2; DNA: TGTGCCAGCAGTTCACGGGGTCCTAGCACAGATACGCAGTATTTT; CDR3: CASSSRGPSTDTQYF
J: TRBJ1-1; D: -; size: -; V: TRBV4-2; DNA: TGTGCCAGCAGCCAAGGCAGGGGTATGACTGAAGCTTTCTTT; CDR3: CASSQGRGMTEAFF
J: TRBJ1-1; D: TRBD1; size: -; V: TRBV28; DNA: TGTGCCAGCAGGCAGGGGGTGCACACTGAAGCTTTCTTT; CDR3: CASRQGVHTEAFF
J: TRBJ2-7; D: -; size: -; V: TRBV5-4; DNA: TGTGCCAGCAGCTTGGAGCCAGATCACTACGAGCAGTACTTC; CDR3: CASSLEPDHYEQYF
J: TRBJ1-2; D: -; size: few; V: TRBV6-2/TRBV6-3; DNA: TGTGCCAGCAGTCCACGGGGTGGCTACACCTTC; CDR3: CASSPRGGYTF
J: TRBJ2-5; D: -; size: many; V: TRBV3-1; DNA: TGTGCCAGCAGCCAAGATGAAAGGGGGTATGGGGAGACCCAGTACTTC; CDR3: CASSQDERGYGETQYF
J: TRBJ2-7; D: TRBD1; size: -; V: TRBV6-1; DNA: TGTGCCAGTCTTTTTACAGGGGGGAAAAACGAGCAGTACTTC; CDR3: CASLFTGGKNEQYF
J: TRBJ1-5; D: -; size: -; V: TRBV7-9; DNA: TGTGCCAGCAGCTTAGGGGTCATGCCCCAGCATTTT; CDR3: CASSLGVMPQHF
J: TRBJ1-2; D: -; size: -; V: TRBV7-2; DNA: TGTGCCAGCAGCCCCGGGGGCGGGACTGGCTACACCTTC; CDR3: CASSPGGGTGYTF
J: TRBJ2-7; D: TRBD2; size: few; V: TRBV4-1; DNA: TGCGCCAGCAGCCACCGGACCGGGACTAGCGGGGAGGGAGAGCAGTACTTC; CDR3: CASSHRTGTSGEGEQYF
J: TRBJ1-1; D: -; size: -; V: TRBV27; DNA: TGTGCCAGCAGCCTGCAGGGCTCAGAAGCTTTCTTT; CDR3: CASSLQGSEAFF